Each of the 25 T cell receptor beta chains below was sequenced from the same sample in a study of cytomegalovirus exposure and HLA in healthy donors. The primer mix had 60 Vbeta and 13 Jbeta primers. Clones were read by immunoSEQ multiplex PCR, and TCRdb kept only the in-frame ones, dropping some. Here the sample spans about 160,000 clones, around 85% being singletons. The sequencing input was PBMCs. These receptor sequences come from a man between 35 and 55 years old in good health and CMV-seronegative.

The gene calls are TRBV9 and TRBJ2-7, with 10 nucleotides matching TRBD1. The CDR3 spans 15 residues. Germline V gives CDR1 SGDLS, CDR2 YYNGEE. The V segment lost 0 bases and the J segment 2 bases; nucleotides outside the gene matches: 2. The CDR3 coding sequence is TGTGCCAGCAGCGTAGGAGGGACAGGGGCCTACGAGCAGTACTTC. Amino acid sequence: CASSVGGTGAYEQYF.

This sequence joins TRBV2 and TRBJ2-7; unclear D gene. V was shortened by 3 bases and J by 3 bases, with 6 bases between the two germline ends. CDR1 is SNHLY and CDR2 is FYNNEI in the germline V gene. The CDR3 spans 12 residues. In DNA form, the CDR3 reads TGTGCCAGCAGTGATTCTGTCTACGAGCAGTACTTC. Residues: CASSDSVYEQYF.

The chain uses TRBV10-2 and TRBJ1-2; D remains unclear. The germline V gene encodes CDR1 WSHSY and CDR2 SAAADI. V dropped 2 bases and J dropped 0 bases, with 7 bases sitting between them. The CDR3 runs 14 residues. CDR3 bases: TGCGCCAGCAGTGAGCACAGAGCTAACTATGGCTACACCTTC. The encoded protein is CASSEHRANYGYTF.

The chain uses TRBV30 and TRBJ1-1; no reliable D call. The V and J ends lost 0 bases and 5 bases respectively, with 10 bases between them. CDR3 length equals 13 residues. CDR1 GTSNPN and CDR2 SVGIG come from the germline V gene (reference sequence). The CDR3: CAWSVASGTEAFF. The CDR3 bases are TGTGCCTGGAGTGTAGCCAGCGGGACTGAAGCTTTCTTT.

This chain uses TRBV5-1 with TRBJ1-1; D perhaps matches TRBD1 (5 bases). The CDR3 has 15 amino acids. Germline values: CDR1 SGHRS, CDR2 YFSETQ. V dropped 0 bases and J dropped 6 bases, with 15 bases sitting between them. DNA for the CDR3: TGCGCCAGCAGCTTGGGGGACTATGAGATACCTGAAGCTTTCTTT. Its translation: CASSLGDYEIPEAFF.

This clone was detected only a few times. The chain joins TRBV5-6 to TRBJ2-7; D might be TRBD2 (6 bases). The V end lost 3 bases, the J end lost 3 bases, and 16 bases lay between the germline ends. Germline-derived CDR1 and CDR2 are SGHDT and YYEEEE. The CDR3 consists of 15 residues. The CDR3 coding sequence is TGTGCCAGCAGCTCTCCGGACTATGGGGGCTACGAGCAGTACTTC. Translation: CASSSPDYGGYEQYF.

V is TRBV2 and J is TRBJ1-3, with 7 bases that match TRBD1. J was trimmed by 9 bases and V by 5 bases; bases with no gene match: 10. Germline V gene sequence: CDR1 SNHLY, CDR2 FYNNEI. The CDR3 is 14 residues long. The CDR3 reads CASSHPDRVSTIYF. The CDR3, as DNA: TGTGCCAGCAGTCACCCCGACAGGGTGAGCACCATATATTTT.

This clone was found a few times. The rearrangement links TRBV13 to TRBJ1-1; D is possibly TRBD1 (6 bases). V was pared by 0 bases and J by 10 bases, with 12 bases between. Looked up from germline, CDR1 is PRHDT and CDR2 is FYEKMQ (reference sequence). The CDR3 sequence is 13 residues long. The CDR3 spells CASSLGGAPRAFF. In nucleotides, the CDR3 is TGTGCCAGCAGCTTAGGGGGGGCGCCGAGAGCTTTCTTT. Full variable domain (remainder filled in from reference TRBV13 and TRBJ1-1): AAGVIQSPRHLIKEKRETATLKCYPIPRHDTVYWYQQGPGQDPQFLISFYEKMQSDKGSIPDRFSAQQFSDYHSELNMSSLELGDSALYFCASSLGGAPRAFFGQGTRLTVV.

The J gene is TRBJ2-5, the V gene TRBV25-1, with 10 bases matching TRBD2. The end of the DNA fits TRBJ2-7 better, so the J call may be wrong. CDR1 MGHDK and CDR2 SYGVNS come from the germline V gene. CDR3 size: 15 residues. This CDR3 reads CASSERTSGSYEQYF. DNA for the CDR3: TGTGCCAGCAGTGAAAGGACTAGCGGCTCCTACGAGCAGTACTTC.

The J gene is TRBJ2-1, the V gene TRBV7-9, with 7 nucleotides matching TRBD2. Germline V gene lookup returns CDR1 SEHNR and CDR2 FQNEAQ (reference sequence). The CDR3 has 15 amino acids. The V gene end was trimmed by 1 base and the J gene end by 7 bases; junction bases not matched to a gene: 7. Here the CDR3 reads CASSLGGGGGNEQFF. The CDR3, as DNA: TGTGCCAGCAGCTTAGGTGGCGGGGGAGGGAATGAGCAGTTCTTC.

This clone was counted a single time. This chain links TRBV6-1 with TRBJ2-5; 11 bases fit TRBD1. This CDR3 has 14 amino acids. Germline-derived CDR1 and CDR2 are MNHNS and SASEGT. V trimming: 5 bases; J trimming: 5 bases; junction bases outside the gene matches: 4. CDR3 loop: CASSMGQGVETQYF. CDR3 nucleotide sequence: TGTGCCAGCAGTATGGGACAGGGGGTTGAGACCCAGTACTTC.

The chain carries TRBV27 and TRBJ2-7; D remains unclear. CDR3 length equals 13 residues. The germline V gene has CDR1 MNHEY and CDR2 SMNVEV (reference sequence). Trimming took off 6 bases at V and 0 bases at J, with 9 bases between the two ends. DNA of the CDR3: TGTGCCAGCAGATCCGTTCCCTCCTACGAGCAGTACTTC. Its translation is CASRSVPSYEQYF.

This clone appeared once. The V gene is TRBV5-8, the J gene TRBJ2-2, with D unresolved. Germline V lookup: CDR1 SGHTS, CDR2 YDEGEE. The CDR3 runs 14 residues. V was cut by 2 bases and J by 4 bases, with 9 bases left in between. CDR3 loop: CASSFDWVTGELFF. The CDR3 bases are TGTGCCAGCAGCTTTGACTGGGTCACCGGGGAGCTGTTTTTT.

The chain has TRBV7-2 and TRBJ2-5; TRBD1 agrees at 7 bases. The length of the CDR3 is 16 residues. CDR1 is SGHTA, CDR2 FQGNSA, per germline. J gave up 4 bases and V 4 bases, and 12 bases lay outside the gene matches. CDR3 DNA: TGTGCCAGCAGCTCCAGAGGGGGCCTATTGGGAGAGACCCAGTACTTC. This translates into CASSSRGGLLGETQYF. Based on the CDR3 plus reference TRBV7-2 and TRBJ2-5, the full variable domain is GAGVSQSPSNKVTEKGKDVELRCDPISGHTALYWYRQSLGQGLEFLIYFQGNSAPDKSGLPSDRFSAERTGGSVSTLTIQRTQQEDSAVYLCASSSRGGLLGETQYFGPGTRLLVL.

The rearrangement links TRBV27 to TRBJ2-2; D possibly corresponds to TRBD1 (6 bases). The CDR3 length is 16 residues. V was clipped by 7 bases and J by 0 bases, with 15 bases between them. Germline V CDR1 and CDR2: MNHEY, SMNVEV (reference sequence). DNA for the CDR3: TGTGCCAGCACTGGAGTGGACAGACCGAACACCGGGGAGCTGTTTTTT. Protein product: CASTGVDRPNTGELFF.

The chain joins TRBV9 to TRBJ1-4, with D possibly being TRBD1 (5 bases). In germline, CDR1 is SGDLS, CDR2 YYNGEE. Trimming pared 2 bases from V and 0 bases from J, leaving 8 bases between. The CDR3 consists of 15 residues. Here the CDR3 DNA reads TGTGCCAGCAGCGTTACAGGTGCAACTAATGAAAAACTGTTTTTT. Protein: CASSVTGATNEKLFF. Filled out from reference TRBV9 and TRBJ1-4, the complete variable domain reads DSGVTQTPKHLITATGQRVTLRCSPRSGDLSVYWYQQSLDQGLQFLIQYYNGEERAKGNILERFSAQQFPDLHSELNLSSLELGDSALYFCASSVTGATNEKLFFGSGTQLSVL.

V and J are TRBV19 and TRBJ1-2; no clear D. Germline-derived CDR1 and CDR2 are LNHDA and SQIVND (reference sequence). V was pared by 3 bases and J by 2 bases, with 10 bases between. The CDR3 extends over 14 amino acids. The CDR3 DNA reads TGTGCCAGTAGTATCTTCAGAGGGAACTATGGCTACACCTTC. Amino acids: CASSIFRGNYGYTF.

The rearrangement links TRBV27 to TRBJ1-4, with 9 bases matching TRBD1. After removal of 2 bases from V and 7 bases from J, the junction contained 11 bases not matched to a gene. Germline CDR1 and CDR2: MNHEY and SMNVEV (reference sequence). The CDR3 extends over 17 amino acids. The CDR3 bases are TGTGCCAGCAGTTTAAGGACAGGGGAGGGCTCGGGTGAAAAACTGTTTTTT. It is translated as CASSLRTGEGSGEKLFF.

This clone was counted between two and nine times. V is TRBV7-9 and J is TRBJ2-5; D might be TRBD1 (6 bases). CDR1 is SEHNR, CDR2 FQNEAQ, per germline (reference sequence). Deletions cut 5 bases from V and 0 bases from J, with 10 bases between. The CDR3 spans 14 residues. CDR3 DNA sequence: TGTGCCAGCAGCCCAAGGGACAACCAAGAGACCCAGTACTTC. Protein: CASSPRDNQETQYF.

This CDR3 reads CASSLGFSDEQFF. DNA of the CDR3: TGCGCCAGCAGCTTGGGTTTTTCGGATGAGCAGTTCTTC. This chain uses TRBV5-1 with TRBJ2-1; D unresolved. Trimming cost V 0 bases and J 8 bases, with 9 bases left between them. Germline lookup yields CDR1 SGHRS and CDR2 YFSETQ. There are 13 residues in the CDR3.

This clone is a singleton in its sample. The chain employs TRBV13 and TRBJ2-5; no definite D call. Trimming pared 0 bases from V and 9 bases from J, leaving 8 bases between. The CDR3 runs to 12 residues. Germline V gene sequence: CDR1 PRHDT, CDR2 FYEKMQ (reference sequence). In DNA form, the CDR3 reads TGTGCCAGCAGCTTAGGTAGCCCTCCCCAGTACTTC. As protein: CASSLGSPPQYF.

The chain has TRBV5-1 and TRBJ2-5, with a tentative D call TRBD2 (6 bases). Trimming shortened V by 4 bases and J by 4 bases, and 17 bases separated the two germline ends. Germline-derived CDR1 and CDR2 are SGHRS and YFSETQ. This CDR3 region has 15 residues. This chain's CDR3 is CASSPEWRVGETQYF. The CDR3 DNA reads TGCGCCAGCAGCCCGGAGTGGAGGGTGGGAGAGACCCAGTACTTC.

The table lists this clone with a few counts. This sequence joins TRBV28 and TRBJ2-7, with 14 bases matching TRBD2. Germline V gives CDR1 MDHEN, CDR2 SYDVKM. The CDR3 contains 11 residues. The CDR3 loop reads CRTSGGMSQYF. CDR3 in DNA: TGTCGGACTAGCGGGGGGATGAGCCAGTACTTC. Full variable domain (rest looked up from reference TRBV28 and TRBJ2-7): DVKVTQSSRYLVKRTGEKVFLECVQDMDHENMFWYRQDPGLGLRLIYFSYDVKMKEKGDIPEGYSVSREKKERFSLILESASTNQTSMYLCRTSGGMSQYFGPGTRLTVT.

The chain links TRBV5-1 to TRBJ1-1, with 8 positions matching TRBD1. The CDR3 sequence is 16 residues long. CDR1 is SGHRS, CDR2 YFSETQ, per germline. V lost 4 bases, J lost 1 base, and 9 bases stayed unmatched. The CDR3 reads CASSEPYRGKNTEAFF. The DNA for the CDR3 is TGCGCCAGCAGCGAACCATACAGGGGGAAGAACACTGAAGCTTTCTTT. Combining the CDR3 with reference TRBV5-1 and TRBJ1-1 gives the whole variable domain KAGVTQTPRYLIKTRGQQVTLSCSPISGHRSVSWYQQTPGQGLQFLFEYFSETQRNKGNFPGRFSGRQFSNSRSEMNVSTLELGDSALYLCASSEPYRGKNTEAFFGQGTRLTVV.

This clone showed up just a few times. The chain employs TRBV9 and TRBJ2-7, with TRBD1 identical over 7 bases. V was pared by 3 bases and J by 2 bases, with 5 bases of the junction left unmatched. CDR1 SGDLS and CDR2 YYNGEE come from the germline V gene. CDR3 size: 14 residues. The CDR3 sequence: CASSAGTDPYEQYF. CDR3 in DNA: TGTGCCAGCAGCGCCGGGACAGACCCCTACGAGCAGTACTTC.